This T cell receptor beta chain is drawn from a study of blood T cell repertoires in COVID-19. Study-wide background: COVID-19 samples collected from the United States, Italy and Spain covered acute and convalescent phases. Nucleic acid was either cDNA or gDNA, and it came from T cells, B-cell-depleted T cells, or PBMCs.

Clinical histories supplied by participants themselves formed the basis of cohort assignment. Methods used by the authors: Estimation of nucleated cell counts relied on the amplification of reference gene primers. Method: immunoSEQ multiplex PCR; TCRdb's copy keeps in-frame clones and lacks some. V and J calls plus clone size are reproduced from that table; the DNA served to infer D and trimming. This sample has 300,000 to 400,000 clones, with roughly nine tenths found just once. Germline loops: CDR1 SEHNR, CDR2 FQNEAQ (reference sequence). Trimming took off 5 bases at V and 2 bases at J, with 18 bases between the two ends. The CDR3 sequence is 16 residues long.

The specimen was PBMCs or T cells enriched from blood (not recorded which). This chain uses TRBV7-9 with TRBJ2-5, with D tentatively TRBD1 (6 bases). The origin of this receptor is a woman aged 25 to 45 who had recovered from COVID-19. The CDR3 DNA sequence: TGTGCCAGCAGCACCTCAGGGGAGTTCTGGCAAGAGACCCAGTACTTC. Amino acid sequence: CASSTSGEFWQETQYF.